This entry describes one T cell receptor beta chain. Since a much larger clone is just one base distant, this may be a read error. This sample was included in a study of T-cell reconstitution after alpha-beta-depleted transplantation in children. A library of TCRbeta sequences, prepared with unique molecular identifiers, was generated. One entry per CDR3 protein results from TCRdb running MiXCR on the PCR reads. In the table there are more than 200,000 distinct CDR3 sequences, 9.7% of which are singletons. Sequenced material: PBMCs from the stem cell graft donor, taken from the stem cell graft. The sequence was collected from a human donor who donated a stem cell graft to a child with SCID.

CDR3 loop: CACYDMTYGYTF. CDR3 nucleotide sequence: TGTGCCTGCTATGATATGACCTATGGCTACACCTTC. The gene calls are TRBV9 and TRBJ1-2; no clear D gene. V lost 10 bases and J 4 bases, leaving 14 bases between the germline ends. CDR1 and CDR2 (germline): SGDLS, YYNGEE. The CDR3 runs to 12 residues.